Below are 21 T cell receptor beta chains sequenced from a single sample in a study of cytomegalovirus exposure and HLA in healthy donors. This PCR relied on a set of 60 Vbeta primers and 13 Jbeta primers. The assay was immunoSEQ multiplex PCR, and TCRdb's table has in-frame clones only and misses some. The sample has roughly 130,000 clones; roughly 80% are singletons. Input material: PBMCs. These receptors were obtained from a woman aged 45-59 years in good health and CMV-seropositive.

CDR3 DNA: TGTGCCAGCAGCTTAGGGACAGGGGCTCCCTACACCTTC. Protein: CASSLGTGAPYTF. The chain joins TRBV7-9 to TRBJ1-2, with TRBD1 matching 9 bases. The CDR3 covers 13 residues. V lost 1 base to trimming and J lost 10 bases; unmatched junction nucleotides: 4. CDR1 SEHNR and CDR2 FQNEAQ come from the germline V gene (reference sequence).

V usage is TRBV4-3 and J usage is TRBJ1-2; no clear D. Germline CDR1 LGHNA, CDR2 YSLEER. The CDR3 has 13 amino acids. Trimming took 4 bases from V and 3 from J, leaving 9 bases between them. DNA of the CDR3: TGCGCCAGCAGCCCCCACCAGGACTATGGCTACACCTTC. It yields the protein CASSPHQDYGYTF.

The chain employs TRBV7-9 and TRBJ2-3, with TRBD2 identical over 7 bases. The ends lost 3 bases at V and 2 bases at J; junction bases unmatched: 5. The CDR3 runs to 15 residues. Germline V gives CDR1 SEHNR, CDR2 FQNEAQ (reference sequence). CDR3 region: CASSFRRGITDTQYF. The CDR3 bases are TGTGCCAGCAGCTTTAGGCGGGGGATCACAGATACGCAGTATTTT.

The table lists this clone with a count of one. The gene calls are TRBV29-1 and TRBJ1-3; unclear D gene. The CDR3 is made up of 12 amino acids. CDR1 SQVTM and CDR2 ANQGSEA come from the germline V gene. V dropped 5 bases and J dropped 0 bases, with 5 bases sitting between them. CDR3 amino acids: CSVSGSGNTIYF. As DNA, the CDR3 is TGCAGCGTTTCAGGCTCTGGAAACACCATATATTTT. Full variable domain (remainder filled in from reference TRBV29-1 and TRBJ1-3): SAVISQKPSRDICQRGTSLTIQCQVDSQVTMMFWYRQQPGQSLTLIATANQGSEATYESGFVIDKFPISRPNLTFSTLTVSNMSPEDSSIYLCSVSGSGNTIYFGEGSWLTVV.

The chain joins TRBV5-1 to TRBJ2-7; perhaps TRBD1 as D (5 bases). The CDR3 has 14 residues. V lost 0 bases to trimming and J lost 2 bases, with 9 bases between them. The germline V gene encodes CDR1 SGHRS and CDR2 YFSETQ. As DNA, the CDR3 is TGCGCCAGCAGCTTGGCCCAGGGTGCCTACGAGCAGTACTTC. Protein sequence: CASSLAQGAYEQYF.

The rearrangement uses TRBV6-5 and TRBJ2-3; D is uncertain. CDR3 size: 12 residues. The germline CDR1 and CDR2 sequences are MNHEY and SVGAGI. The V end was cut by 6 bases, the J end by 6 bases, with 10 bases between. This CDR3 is CASRPTTDTQYF. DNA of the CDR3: TGTGCCAGCAGACCCACAACGGATACGCAGTATTTT.

Written as DNA, the CDR3 is TGTGCCAGCAGTGGGGGGGGCAGGCAGCCCCAGCATTTT. Its protein is CASSGGGRQPQHF. This chain connects TRBV2 to TRBJ1-5; D perhaps matches TRBD1 (6 bases). The germline CDR1 and CDR2 sequences are SNHLY and FYNNEI. The CDR3 contains 13 residues. Trimming took off 4 bases at V and 7 bases at J, with 11 bases between the two ends.

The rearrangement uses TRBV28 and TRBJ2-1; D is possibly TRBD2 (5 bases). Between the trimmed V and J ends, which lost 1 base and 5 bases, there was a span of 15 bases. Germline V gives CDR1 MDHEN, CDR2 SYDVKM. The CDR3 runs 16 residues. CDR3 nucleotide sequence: TGTGCCAGCAGTTTATTAGGAGCGGTGCTTGACAATGAGCAGTTCTTC. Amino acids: CASSLLGAVLDNEQFF.

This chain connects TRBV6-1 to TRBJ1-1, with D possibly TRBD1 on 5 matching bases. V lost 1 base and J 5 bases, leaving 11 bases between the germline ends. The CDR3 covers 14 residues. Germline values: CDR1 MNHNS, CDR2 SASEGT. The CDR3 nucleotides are TGTGCCAGCAGTGAAGAGGGGCCTCCTACTGAAGCTTTCTTT. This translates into CASSEEGPPTEAFF.

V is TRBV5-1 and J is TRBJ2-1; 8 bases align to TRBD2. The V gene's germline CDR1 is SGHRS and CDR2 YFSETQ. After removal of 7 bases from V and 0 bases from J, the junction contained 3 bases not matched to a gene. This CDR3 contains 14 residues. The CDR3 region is CASRGGSSYNEQFF. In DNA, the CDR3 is TGCGCCAGCCGGGGGGGAAGCTCCTACAATGAGCAGTTCTTC.

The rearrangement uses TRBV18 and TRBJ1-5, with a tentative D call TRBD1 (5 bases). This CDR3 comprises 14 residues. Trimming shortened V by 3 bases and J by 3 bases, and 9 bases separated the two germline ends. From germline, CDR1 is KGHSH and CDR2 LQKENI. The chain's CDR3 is CASSPSRANQPQHF. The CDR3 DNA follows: TGTGCCAGCTCACCGTCCAGGGCCAATCAGCCCCAGCATTTT.

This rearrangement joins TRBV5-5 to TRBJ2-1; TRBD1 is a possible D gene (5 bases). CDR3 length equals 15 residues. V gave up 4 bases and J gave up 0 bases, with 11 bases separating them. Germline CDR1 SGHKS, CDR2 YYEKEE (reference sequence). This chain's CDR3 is CASSPQGLSYNEQFF. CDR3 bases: TGTGCCAGCAGCCCCCAGGGTCTCTCCTACAATGAGCAGTTCTTC.

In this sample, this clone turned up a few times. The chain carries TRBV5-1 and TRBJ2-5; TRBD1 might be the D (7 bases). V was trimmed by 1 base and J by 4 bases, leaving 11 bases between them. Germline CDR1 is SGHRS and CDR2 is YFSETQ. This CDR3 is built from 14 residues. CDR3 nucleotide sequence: TGCGCCAGCAGCTTGCGGCAGGGGGGAGAGACCCAGTACTTC. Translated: CASSLRQGGETQYF.

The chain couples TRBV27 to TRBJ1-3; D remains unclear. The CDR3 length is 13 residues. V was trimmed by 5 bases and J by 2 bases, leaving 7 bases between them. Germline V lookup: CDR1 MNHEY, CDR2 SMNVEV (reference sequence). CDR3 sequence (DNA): TGTGCCAGCAGTCCAGGTGCTGGAAACACCATATATTTT. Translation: CASSPGAGNTIYF.

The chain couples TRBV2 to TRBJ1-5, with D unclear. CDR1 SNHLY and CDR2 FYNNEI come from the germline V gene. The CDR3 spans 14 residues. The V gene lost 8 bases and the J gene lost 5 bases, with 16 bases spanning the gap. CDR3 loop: CASVEGSRDQPQHF. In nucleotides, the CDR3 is TGTGCCAGCGTGGAGGGCTCTAGGGATCAGCCCCAGCATTTT. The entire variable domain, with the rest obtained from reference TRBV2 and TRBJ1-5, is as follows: EPEVTQTPSHQVTQMGQEVILRCVPISNHLYFYWYRQILGQKVEFLVSFYNNEISEKSEIFDDQFSVERPDGSNFTLKIRSTKLEDSAMYFCASVEGSRDQPQHFGDGTRLSIL.

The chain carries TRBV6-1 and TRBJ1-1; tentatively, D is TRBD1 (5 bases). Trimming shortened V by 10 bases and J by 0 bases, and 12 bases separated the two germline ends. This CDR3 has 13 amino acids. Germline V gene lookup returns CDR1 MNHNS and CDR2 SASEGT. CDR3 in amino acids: CATGRGLNTEAFF. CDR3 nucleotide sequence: TGTGCCACCGGGAGGGGCCTGAACACTGAAGCTTTCTTT.

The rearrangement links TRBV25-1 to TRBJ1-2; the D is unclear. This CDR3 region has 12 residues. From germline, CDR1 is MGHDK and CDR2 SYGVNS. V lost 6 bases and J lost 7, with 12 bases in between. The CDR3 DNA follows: TGTGCCAGCAGCAATCCCCACGGTGGCTACACCTTC. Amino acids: CASSNPHGGYTF.

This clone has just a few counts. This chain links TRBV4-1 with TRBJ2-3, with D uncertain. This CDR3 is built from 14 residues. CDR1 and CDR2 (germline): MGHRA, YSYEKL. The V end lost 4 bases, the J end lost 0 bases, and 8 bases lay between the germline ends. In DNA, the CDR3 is TGCGCCAGCAGCCCCACAGCTAGCACAGATACGCAGTATTTT. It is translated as CASSPTASTDTQYF.

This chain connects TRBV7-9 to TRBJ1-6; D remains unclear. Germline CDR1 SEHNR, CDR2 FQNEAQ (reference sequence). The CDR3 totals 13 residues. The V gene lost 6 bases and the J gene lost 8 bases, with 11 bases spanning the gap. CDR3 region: CASRGSGDSPLHF. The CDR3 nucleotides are TGTGCCAGCAGGGGCTCCGGGGATTCACCCCTCCACTTT.

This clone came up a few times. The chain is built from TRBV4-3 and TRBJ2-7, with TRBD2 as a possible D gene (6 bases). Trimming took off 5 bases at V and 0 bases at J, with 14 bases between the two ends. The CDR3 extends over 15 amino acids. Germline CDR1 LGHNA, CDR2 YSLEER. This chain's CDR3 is CASSKGTSSSYEQYF. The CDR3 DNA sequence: TGCGCCAGCAGCAAAGGGACTTCAAGCTCCTACGAGCAGTACTTC.

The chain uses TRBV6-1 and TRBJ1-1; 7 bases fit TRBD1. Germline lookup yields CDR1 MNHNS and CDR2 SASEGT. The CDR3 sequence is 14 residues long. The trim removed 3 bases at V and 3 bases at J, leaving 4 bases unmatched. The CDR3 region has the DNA TGTGCCAGCAGTGACGTGACAGGGTACACTGAAGCTTTCTTT. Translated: CASSDVTGYTEAFF.